A selection of T cell receptor beta chains follows, all from one sample in a study of cytotoxic CD8 clonotypes in ibrutinib-treated CLL. Sequencing was performed with immunoSEQ multiplex PCR; in TCRdb, only in-frame clones are kept and a portion is missing. The sample lists over 100,000 clones, around 85% occurring once. Specimen: PBMCs, collected after 24 months of ibrutinib treatment. Source of these receptors: a human donor with chronic lymphocytic leukemia. CDR3s include the opening cysteine and the closing phenylalanine or tryptophan. The D gene is left open where the match is weak. Size values are once, few and many counts, or a class for expanded clones, and some rows have none.

-	-	TRBJ1-3	TRBV27	TGTGCCAGCAGCCCCGGGGGGCGGGGGCAGGCTGGAAACACCATATATTTT	CASSPGGRGQAGNTIYF
-	-	TRBJ2-3	TRBV25-1	TGTGCCAGCAGTGAAACCAGGGGACCAGATACGCAGTATTTT	CASSETRGPDTQYF
-	TRBD1	TRBJ1-3	TRBV11-2	TGTGCCAGCACCCGAACACAGGGGGCTGGAAACACCATATATTTT	CASTRTQGAGNTIYF
-	-	TRBJ1-4	TRBV6-5	TGTGCCAGCAGTTTCACGGGACTGGTGGGAGGTGAAAAACTGTTTTTT	CASSFTGLVGGEKLFF
-	TRBD1	TRBJ2-3	TRBV18	TGTGCCAGCTCACCCCTGCCGCGGACAGGTTACACAGATACGCAGTATTTT	CASSPLPRTGYTDTQYF
-	-	TRBJ2-7	TRBV5-8	TGTGCCAGCAGCTCTCCGGGAGCCCGATACGAGCAGTACTTC	CASSSPGARYEQYF
-	TRBD1	TRBJ1-1	TRBV5-4	TGTGCCAGCAGCATATACGGACAGGGGAACACTGAAGCTTTCTTT	CASSIYGQGNTEAFF
-	-	TRBJ1-5	TRBV28	TGTGCCAGCAGTTTGCCGGGACCCAATCAGCCCCAGCATTTT	CASSLPGPNQPQHF
-	TRBD2	TRBJ2-7	TRBV7-2	TGTGCCAGCAGCCAAGGACTAGCGGGGGGTTTCTTC	CASSQGLAGGFF
-	-	TRBJ2-7	TRBV27	TGTGCCAGCAGTTTGCAGGGGGGCGAGCAGTACTTC	CASSLQGGEQYF
-	-	TRBJ1-2	TRBV7-2	TGTGCCAGCAGCTTAGAAATGCGGGGTGCGGGTGGCTACACCTTC	CASSLEMRGAGGYTF
-	-	TRBJ2-3	TRBV9	TGTGCCAGCAGCGTAGTGGGGACCGACGATACGCAGTATTTT	CASSVVGTDDTQYF
-	-	TRBJ1-1	TRBV6-1	TGTGCCACCTCCCGGCAGGCAAACACTGAAGCTTTCTTT	CATSRQANTEAFF
-	-	TRBJ1-1	TRBV20-1	TGCAGTGCTACTCGGACAGCTGAAGCTTTCTTT	CSATRTAEAFF
-	-	TRBJ2-2	TRBV19	TGTGCCAGTTCTATAGCGGCCTTGACCACCGGGGAGCTGTTTTTT	CASSIAALTTGELFF
once	TRBD1	TRBJ1-2	TRBV27	TGTGCCAGCAGTTCGGACAGGGGGAGGGGCTACACCTTC	CASSSDRGRGYTF
-	TRBD1	TRBJ1-5	TRBV6-6	TGTGCCAGCAGCCCAGTGGGACAGGGGTCACAGCCCCAGCATTTT	CASSPVGQGSQPQHF
-	TRBD1	TRBJ1-2	TRBV15	TGTGCCACCAGCAGGGACAGGGAGGGTGGCTACACCTTC	CATSRDREGGYTF
-	-	TRBJ2-6	TRBV7-6	TGTGCCAGCAGCCTCAGGGGCGGTGGGGCCAACGTCCTGACTTTC	CASSLRGGGANVLTF
once	-	TRBJ1-3	TRBV30	TGTGCCTGGAGTGTACGAGGGGGGACGGGAAACACCATATATTTT	CAWSVRGGTGNTIYF
-	-	TRBJ1-6	TRBV18	TGTGCCAGCTCAACACAGGATTACTCACCCCTCCACTTT	CASSTQDYSPLHF
-	-	TRBJ2-3	TRBV18	TGTGCCAGCTCACGCTCGGGGATAGTGACTAGCACAGATACGCAGTATTTT	CASSRSGIVTSTDTQYF
-	-	TRBJ2-3	TRBV18	TGTGCCAGCTCACCACAGGTCAAAGGCGCAGATACGCAGTATTTT	CASSPQVKGADTQYF
few	-	TRBJ1-1	TRBV5-4	TGTGCCAGCAGCTCCCAGACACCGGGAGCTGAAGCTTTCTTT	CASSSQTPGAEAFF
-	-	TRBJ2-3	TRBV18	TGTGCCAGCTCACCTAACCAGGGGGGGCCAGATACGCAGTATTTT	CASSPNQGGPDTQYF
-	-	TRBJ2-3	TRBV29-1	TGCAGCGTTTTTGGAGGGTACACAGATACGCAGTATTTT	CSVFGGYTDTQYF
-	TRBD1	TRBJ1-2	TRBV11-2	TGTGCCAGCAGCCTGGACAGGGCGGATGGCTACACCTTC	CASSLDRADGYTF
-	-	TRBJ2-5	TRBV28	TGTGCCAGCAATCCCACAGGGATGGGAGCGGGAACCCAGTACTTC	CASNPTGMGAGTQYF
-	-	TRBJ2-7	TRBV9	TGTGCCAGCAGCGTAGGGGGGACGGATACCTACGAGCAGTACTTC	CASSVGGTDTYEQYF
-	-	TRBJ2-3	TRBV9	TGTGCCAGCAGCCCGAGGAGGACCGGGACAGATACGCAGTATTTT	CASSPRRTGTDTQYF
-	-	TRBJ2-1	TRBV4-2	TGTGCCAGCAGCCCGGACCCGGGACCAAACAATGAGCAGTTCTTC	CASSPDPGPNNEQFF
-	TRBD2	TRBJ2-7	TRBV6-5	TGTGCCAGCAGTTACTCGGGAGGGCGAAGCTACGAGCAGTACTTC	CASSYSGGRSYEQYF
-	-	TRBJ2-7	TRBV28	TGTGCCAGCAGTTTGGCGGCAGCTCCCTCCTACGAGCAGTACTTC	CASSLAAAPSYEQYF
-	-	TRBJ1-5	TRBV7-2	TGTGCCAGCAGCTTAGTTGGGTCGGGGGATCAGCCCCAGCATTTT	CASSLVGSGDQPQHF
-	-	TRBJ2-2	TRBV7-2	TGTGCCAGCAGCCCCAGCCCCCGGGGGCAGGACGGGGAGCTGTTTTTT	CASSPSPRGQDGELFF
-	-	TRBJ1-1	TRBV5-4	TGTGCCAGCAGCTTAACAGGGCACGGTAAGGTGAACACTGAAGCTTTCTTT	CASSLTGHGKVNTEAFF
-	TRBD1	TRBJ2-7	TRBV27	TGTGCCAGCAGTTTAGCAGGGGGCCCCTACGAGCAGTACTTC	CASSLAGGPYEQYF
-	TRBD1	TRBJ1-1	TRBV18	TGTGCCAGCTCACCCCCCGGGACAGCCAACACTGAAGCTTTCTTT	CASSPPGTANTEAFF
-	TRBD1	TRBJ2-7	TRBV6-6	TGTGCCAGCAGTTACTCCACGGGACAGGGTAGTTACGAGCAGTACTTC	CASSYSTGQGSYEQYF
-	TRBD2	TRBJ2-1	TRBV19	TGTGCCAGTAGTATAGCATCCGGGACTAGCGCGTACAATGAGCAGTTCTTC	CASSIASGTSAYNEQFF